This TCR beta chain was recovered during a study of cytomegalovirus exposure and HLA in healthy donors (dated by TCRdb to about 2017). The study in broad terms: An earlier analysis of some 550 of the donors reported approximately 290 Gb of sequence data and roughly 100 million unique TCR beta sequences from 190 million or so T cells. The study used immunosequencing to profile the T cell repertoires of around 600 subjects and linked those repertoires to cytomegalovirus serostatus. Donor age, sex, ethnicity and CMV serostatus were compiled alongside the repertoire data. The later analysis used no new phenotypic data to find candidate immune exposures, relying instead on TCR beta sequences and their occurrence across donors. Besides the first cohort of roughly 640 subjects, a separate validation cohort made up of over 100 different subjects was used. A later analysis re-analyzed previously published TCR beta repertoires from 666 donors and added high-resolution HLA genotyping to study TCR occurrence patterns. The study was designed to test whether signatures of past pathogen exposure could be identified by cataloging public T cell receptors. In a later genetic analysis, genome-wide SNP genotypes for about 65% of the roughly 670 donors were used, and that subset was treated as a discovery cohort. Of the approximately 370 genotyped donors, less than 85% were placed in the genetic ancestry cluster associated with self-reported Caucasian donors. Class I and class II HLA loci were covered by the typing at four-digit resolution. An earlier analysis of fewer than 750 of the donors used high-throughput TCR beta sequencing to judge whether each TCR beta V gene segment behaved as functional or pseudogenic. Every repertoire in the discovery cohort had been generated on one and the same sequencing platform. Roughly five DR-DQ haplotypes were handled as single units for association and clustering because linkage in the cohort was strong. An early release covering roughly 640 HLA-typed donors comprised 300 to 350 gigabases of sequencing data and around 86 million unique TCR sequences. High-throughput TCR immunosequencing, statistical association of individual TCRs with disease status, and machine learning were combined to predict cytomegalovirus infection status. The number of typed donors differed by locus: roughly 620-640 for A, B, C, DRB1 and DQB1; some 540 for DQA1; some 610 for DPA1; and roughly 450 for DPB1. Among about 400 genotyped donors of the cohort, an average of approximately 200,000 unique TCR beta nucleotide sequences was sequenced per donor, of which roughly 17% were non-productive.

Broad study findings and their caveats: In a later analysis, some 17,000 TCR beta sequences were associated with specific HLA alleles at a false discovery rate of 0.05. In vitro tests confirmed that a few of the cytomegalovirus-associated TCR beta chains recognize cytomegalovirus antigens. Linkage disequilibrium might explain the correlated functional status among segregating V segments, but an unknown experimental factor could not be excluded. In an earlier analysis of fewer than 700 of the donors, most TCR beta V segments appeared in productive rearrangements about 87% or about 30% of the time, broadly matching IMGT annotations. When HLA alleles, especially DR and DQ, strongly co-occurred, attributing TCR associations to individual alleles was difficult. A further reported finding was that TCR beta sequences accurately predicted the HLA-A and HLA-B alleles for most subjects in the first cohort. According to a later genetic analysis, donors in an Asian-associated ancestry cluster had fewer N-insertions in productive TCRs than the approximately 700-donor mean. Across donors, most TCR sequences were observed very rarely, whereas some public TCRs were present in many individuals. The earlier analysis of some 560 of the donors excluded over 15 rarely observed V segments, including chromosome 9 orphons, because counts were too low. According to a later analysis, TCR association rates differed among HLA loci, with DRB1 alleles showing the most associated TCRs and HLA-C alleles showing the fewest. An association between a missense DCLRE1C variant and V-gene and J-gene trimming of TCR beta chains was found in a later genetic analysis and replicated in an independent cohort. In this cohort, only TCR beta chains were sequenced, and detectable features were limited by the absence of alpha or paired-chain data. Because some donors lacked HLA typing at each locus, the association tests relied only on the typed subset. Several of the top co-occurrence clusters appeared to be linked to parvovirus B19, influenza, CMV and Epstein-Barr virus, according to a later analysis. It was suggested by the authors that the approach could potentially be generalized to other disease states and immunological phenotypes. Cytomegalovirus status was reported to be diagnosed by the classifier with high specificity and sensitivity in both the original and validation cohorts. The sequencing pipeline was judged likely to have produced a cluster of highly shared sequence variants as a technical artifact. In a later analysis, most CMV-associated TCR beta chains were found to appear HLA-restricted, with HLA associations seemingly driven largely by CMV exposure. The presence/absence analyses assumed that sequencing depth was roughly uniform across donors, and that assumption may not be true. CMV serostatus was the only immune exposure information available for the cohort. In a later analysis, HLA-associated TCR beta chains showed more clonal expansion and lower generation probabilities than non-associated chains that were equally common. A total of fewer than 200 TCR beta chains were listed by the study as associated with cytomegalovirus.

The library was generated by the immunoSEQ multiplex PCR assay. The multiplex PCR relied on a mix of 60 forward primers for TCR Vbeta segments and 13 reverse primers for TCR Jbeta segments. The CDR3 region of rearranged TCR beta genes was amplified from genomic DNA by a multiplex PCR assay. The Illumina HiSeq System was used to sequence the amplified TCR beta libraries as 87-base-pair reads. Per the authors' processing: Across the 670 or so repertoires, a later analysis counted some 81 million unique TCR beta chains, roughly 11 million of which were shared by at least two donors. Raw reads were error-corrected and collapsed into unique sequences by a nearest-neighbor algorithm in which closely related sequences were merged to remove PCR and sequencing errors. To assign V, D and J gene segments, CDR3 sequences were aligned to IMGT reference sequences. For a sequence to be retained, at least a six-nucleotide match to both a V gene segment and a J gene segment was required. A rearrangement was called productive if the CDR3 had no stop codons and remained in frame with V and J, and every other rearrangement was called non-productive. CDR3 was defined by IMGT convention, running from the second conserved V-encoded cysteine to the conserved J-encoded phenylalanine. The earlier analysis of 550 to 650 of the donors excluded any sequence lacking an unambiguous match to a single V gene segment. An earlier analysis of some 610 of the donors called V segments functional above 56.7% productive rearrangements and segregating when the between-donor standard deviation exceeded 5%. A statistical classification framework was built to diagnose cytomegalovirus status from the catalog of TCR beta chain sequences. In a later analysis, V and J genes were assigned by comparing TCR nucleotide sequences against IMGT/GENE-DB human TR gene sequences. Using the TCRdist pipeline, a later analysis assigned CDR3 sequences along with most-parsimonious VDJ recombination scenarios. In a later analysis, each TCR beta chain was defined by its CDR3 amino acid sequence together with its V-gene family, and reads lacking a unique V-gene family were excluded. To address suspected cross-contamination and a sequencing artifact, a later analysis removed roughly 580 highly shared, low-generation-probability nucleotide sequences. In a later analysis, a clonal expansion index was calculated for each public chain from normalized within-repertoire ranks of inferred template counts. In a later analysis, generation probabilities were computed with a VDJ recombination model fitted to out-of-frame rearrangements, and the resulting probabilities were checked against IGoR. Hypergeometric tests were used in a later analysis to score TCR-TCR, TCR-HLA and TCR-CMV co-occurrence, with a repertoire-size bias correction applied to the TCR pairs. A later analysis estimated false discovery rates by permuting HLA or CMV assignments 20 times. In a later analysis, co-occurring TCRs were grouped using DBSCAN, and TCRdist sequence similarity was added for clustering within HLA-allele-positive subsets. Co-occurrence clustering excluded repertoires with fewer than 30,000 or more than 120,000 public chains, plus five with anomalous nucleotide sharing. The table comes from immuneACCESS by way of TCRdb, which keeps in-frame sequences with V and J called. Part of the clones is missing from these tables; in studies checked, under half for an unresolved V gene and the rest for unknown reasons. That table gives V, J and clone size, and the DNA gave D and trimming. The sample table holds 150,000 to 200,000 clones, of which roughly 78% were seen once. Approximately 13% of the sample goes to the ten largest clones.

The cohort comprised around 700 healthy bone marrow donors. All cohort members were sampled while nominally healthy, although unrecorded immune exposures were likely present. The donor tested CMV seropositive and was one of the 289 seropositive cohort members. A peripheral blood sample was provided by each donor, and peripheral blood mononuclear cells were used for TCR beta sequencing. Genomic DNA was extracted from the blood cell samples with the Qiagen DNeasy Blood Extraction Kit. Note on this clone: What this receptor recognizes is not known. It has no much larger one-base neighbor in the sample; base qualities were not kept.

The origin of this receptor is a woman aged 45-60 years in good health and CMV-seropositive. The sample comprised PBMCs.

The CDR3 loop reads CASSGTSYSEQFF. The nucleotide sequence is TGTGCCAGCAGTGGGACTTCGTATAGTGAGCAGTTCTTC. Here the chain combines TRBV2 and TRBJ2-1; D gene: possibly TRBD2, on 5 matching bases. Including the terminal cysteine and phenylalanine, the CDR3 comprises 13 residues. The DNA shown is the 39-base CDR3, in frame from base 1. Per the germline V gene, SNHLY is the CDR1 and FYNNEI is the CDR2. V drops 4 bases and J drops 9 bases, leaving 13 bases in between.